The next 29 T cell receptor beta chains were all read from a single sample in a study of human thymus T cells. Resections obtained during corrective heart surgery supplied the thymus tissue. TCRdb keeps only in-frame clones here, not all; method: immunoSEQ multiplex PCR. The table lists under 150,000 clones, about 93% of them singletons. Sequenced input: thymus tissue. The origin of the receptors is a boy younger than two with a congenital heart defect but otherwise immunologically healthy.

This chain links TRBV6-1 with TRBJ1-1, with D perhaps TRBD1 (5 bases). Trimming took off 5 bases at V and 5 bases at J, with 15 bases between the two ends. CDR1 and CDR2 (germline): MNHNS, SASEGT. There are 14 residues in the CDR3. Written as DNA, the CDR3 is TGTGCCAGCAGTCTAGGGCCACCAGGGACTGAAGCTTTCTTT. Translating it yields CASSLGPPGTEAFF.

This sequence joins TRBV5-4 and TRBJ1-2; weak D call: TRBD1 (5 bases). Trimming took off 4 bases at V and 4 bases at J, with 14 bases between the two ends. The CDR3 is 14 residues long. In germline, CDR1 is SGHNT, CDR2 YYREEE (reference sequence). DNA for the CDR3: TGTGCCAGCAGCCCGTGGGGCCGGCTCTATGGCTACACCTTC. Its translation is CASSPWGRLYGYTF.

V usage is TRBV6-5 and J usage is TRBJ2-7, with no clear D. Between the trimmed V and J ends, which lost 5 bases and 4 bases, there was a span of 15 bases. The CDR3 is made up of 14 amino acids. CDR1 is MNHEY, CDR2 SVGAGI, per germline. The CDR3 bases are TGTGCCAGCAGTCCTCTAGGTTTGGGGTACGAGCAGTACTTC. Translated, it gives CASSPLGLGYEQYF.

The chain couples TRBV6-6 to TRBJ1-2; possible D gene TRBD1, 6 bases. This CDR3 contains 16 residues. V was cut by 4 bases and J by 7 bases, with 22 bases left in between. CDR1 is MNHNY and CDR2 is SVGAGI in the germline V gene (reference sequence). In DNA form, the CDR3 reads TGTGCCAGCAGTTGCACCCGCGGGGAGGGGGTGGGTGGCTACACCTTC. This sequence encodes CASSCTRGEGVGGYTF.

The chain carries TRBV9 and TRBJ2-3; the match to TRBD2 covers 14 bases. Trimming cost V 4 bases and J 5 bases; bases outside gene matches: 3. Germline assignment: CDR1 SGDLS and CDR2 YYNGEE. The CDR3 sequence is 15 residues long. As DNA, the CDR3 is TGTGCCAGCAGCCCCGGGACTAGCGGGGGAGATACGCAGTATTTT. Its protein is CASSPGTSGGDTQYF.

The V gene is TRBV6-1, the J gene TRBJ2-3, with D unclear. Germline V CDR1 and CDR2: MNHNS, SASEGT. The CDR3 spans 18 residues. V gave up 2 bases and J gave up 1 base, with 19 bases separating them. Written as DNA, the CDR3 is TGTGCCAGCAGTGAACTAACAAGTAGCCAGCCCCGCACAGATACGCAGTATTTT. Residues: CASSELTSSQPRTDTQYF.

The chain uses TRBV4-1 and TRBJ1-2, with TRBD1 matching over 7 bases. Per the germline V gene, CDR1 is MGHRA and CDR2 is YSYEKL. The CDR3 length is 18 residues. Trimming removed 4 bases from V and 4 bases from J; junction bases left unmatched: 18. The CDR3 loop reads CASSLPPGQRSRFYGYTF. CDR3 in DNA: TGCGCCAGCAGCCTTCCCCCGGGACAGCGCTCCCGCTTCTATGGCTACACCTTC.

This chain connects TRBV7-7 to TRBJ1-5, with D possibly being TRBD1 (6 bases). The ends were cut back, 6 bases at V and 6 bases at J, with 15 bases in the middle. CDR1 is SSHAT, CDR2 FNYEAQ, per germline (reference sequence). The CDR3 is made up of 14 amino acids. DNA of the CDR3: TGTGCCAGCAGATCAGGGGTGCTGGGTCAGCCCCAGCATTTT. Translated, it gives CASRSGVLGQPQHF.

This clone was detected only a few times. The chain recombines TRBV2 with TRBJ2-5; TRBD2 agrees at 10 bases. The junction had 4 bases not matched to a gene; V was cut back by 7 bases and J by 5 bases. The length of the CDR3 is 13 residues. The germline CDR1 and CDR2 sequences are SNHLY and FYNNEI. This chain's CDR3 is CASMKRGGETQYF. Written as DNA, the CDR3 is TGTGCCAGCATGAAGCGGGGGGGCGAGACCCAGTACTTC.

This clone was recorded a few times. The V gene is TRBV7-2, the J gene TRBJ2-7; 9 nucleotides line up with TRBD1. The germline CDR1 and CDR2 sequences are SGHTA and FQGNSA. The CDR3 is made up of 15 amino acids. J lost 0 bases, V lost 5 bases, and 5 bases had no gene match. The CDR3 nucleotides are TGTGCCAGCAGCAAAGGACAGGGGCGCTCCTACGAGCAGTACTTC. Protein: CASSKGQGRSYEQYF.

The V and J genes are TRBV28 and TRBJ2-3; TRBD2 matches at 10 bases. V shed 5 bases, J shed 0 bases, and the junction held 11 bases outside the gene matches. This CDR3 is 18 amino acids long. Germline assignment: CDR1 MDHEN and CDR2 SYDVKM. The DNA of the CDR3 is TGTGCCAGCAGTCCTCGTGGTAGCGGGGGGTCTAGCACAGATACGCAGTATTTT. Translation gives CASSPRGSGGSSTDTQYF.

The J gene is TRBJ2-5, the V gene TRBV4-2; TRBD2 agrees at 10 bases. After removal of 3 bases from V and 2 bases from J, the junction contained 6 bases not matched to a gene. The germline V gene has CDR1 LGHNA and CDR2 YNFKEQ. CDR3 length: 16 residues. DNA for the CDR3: TGTGCCAGCAGCCAGCCGATAGCGGGGGGACAAGAGACCCAGTACTTC. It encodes CASSQPIAGGQETQYF.

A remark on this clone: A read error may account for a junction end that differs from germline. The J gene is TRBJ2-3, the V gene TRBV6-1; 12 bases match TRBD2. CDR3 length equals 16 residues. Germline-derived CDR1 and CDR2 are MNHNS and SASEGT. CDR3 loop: CASSKAGLAGPDTQYF. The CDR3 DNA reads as TGTGCCAGCAGTAAAGCAGGACTAGCGGGGCCAGATACGCAGTATTTT.

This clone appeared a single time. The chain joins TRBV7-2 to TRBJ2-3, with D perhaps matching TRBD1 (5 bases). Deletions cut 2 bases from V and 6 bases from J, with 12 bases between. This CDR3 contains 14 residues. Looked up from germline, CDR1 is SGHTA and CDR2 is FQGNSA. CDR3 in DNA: TGTGCCAGCAGCTTAAGACAGACCAGGGATACGCAGTATTTT. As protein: CASSLRQTRDTQYF.

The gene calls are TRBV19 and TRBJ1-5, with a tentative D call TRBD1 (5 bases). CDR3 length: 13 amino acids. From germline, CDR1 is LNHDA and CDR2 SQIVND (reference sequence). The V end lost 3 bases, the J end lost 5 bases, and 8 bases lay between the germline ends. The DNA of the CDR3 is TGTGCCAGTAGTATGGGGGATTATCAGCCCCAGCATTTT. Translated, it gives CASSMGDYQPQHF.

The CDR3 region is CATQALTSGPQETQYF. The CDR3 nucleotides are TGTGCCACCCAGGCATTGACTAGCGGTCCACAAGAGACCCAGTACTTC. The rearrangement joins TRBV15 to TRBJ2-5; TRBD2 matches at 9 bases. Germline V gene sequence: CDR1 LNHNV, CDR2 YYDKDF (reference sequence). The CDR3 totals 16 residues. With V trimmed by 8 bases and J by 2 bases, 12 bases remained unmatched. The entire variable domain, with the rest obtained from reference TRBV15 and TRBJ2-5, is as follows: DAMVIQNPRYQVTQFGKPVTLSCSQTLNHNVMYWYQQKSSQAPKLLFHYYDKDFNNEADTPDNFQSRRPNTSFCFLDIRSPGLGDTAMYLCATQALTSGPQETQYFGPGTRLLVL.

CDR3 DNA sequence: TGTGCCAGCAGCTACGGGGGGCCAACAGATACGCAGTATTTT. This translates into CASSYGGPTDTQYF. The gene calls are TRBV7-2 and TRBJ2-3, with D perhaps matching TRBD2 (7 bases). The CDR3 is made up of 14 amino acids. Germline-derived CDR1 and CDR2 are SGHTA and FQGNSA. V lost 4 bases and J lost 3, with 11 bases in between.

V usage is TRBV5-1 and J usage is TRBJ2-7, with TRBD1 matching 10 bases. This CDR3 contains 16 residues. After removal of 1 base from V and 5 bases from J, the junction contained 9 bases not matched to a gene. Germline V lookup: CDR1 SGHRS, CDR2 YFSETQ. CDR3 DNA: TGCGCCAGCAGCTTGAGTCCGGGACAGGGGAGGGACGAGCAGTACTTC. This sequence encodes CASSLSPGQGRDEQYF.

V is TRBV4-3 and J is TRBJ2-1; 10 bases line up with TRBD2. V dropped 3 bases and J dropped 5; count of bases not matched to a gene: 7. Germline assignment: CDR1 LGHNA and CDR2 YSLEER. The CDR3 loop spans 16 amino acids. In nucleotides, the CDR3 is TGCGCCAGCAGCCACGGTTTAGCGGGGGGCCACAATGAGCAGTTCTTC. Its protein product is CASSHGLAGGHNEQFF.

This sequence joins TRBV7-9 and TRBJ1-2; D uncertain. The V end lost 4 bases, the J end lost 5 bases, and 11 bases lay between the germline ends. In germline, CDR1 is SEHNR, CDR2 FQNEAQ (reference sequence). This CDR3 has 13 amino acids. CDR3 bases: TGTGCCAGCAGCTCCTCGGCACGATATGGCTACACCTTC. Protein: CASSSSARYGYTF. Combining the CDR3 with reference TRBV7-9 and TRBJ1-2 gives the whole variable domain DTGVSQNPRHKITKRGQNVTFRCDPISEHNRLYWYRQTLGQGPEFLTYFQNEAQLEKSRLLSDRFSAERPKGSFSTLEIQRTEQGDSAMYLCASSSSARYGYTFGSGTRLTVV.

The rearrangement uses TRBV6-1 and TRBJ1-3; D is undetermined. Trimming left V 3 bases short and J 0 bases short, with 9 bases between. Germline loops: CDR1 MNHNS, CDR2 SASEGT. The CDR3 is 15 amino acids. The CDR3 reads CASSERRDSGNTIYF. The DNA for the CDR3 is TGTGCCAGCAGTGAGCGGCGGGACTCTGGAAACACCATATATTTT.

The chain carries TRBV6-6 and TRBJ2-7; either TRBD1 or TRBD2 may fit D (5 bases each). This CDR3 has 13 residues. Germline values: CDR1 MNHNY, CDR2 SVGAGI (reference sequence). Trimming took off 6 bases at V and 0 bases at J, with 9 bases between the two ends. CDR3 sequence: CASSSGTSYEQYF. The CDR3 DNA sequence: TGTGCCAGCAGCTCCGGGACCTCCTACGAGCAGTACTTC.

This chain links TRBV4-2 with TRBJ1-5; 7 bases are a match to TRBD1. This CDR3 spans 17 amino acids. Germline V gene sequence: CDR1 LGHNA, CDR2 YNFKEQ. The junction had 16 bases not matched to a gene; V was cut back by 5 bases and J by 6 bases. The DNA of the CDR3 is TGTGCCAGCAGCAACTTACCACAGGGGCGTTGGGGTCAGCCCCAGCATTTT. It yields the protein CASSNLPQGRWGQPQHF.

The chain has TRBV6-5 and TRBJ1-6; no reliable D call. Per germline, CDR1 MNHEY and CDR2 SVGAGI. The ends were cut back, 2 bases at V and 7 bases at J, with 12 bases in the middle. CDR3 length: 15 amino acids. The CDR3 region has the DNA TGTGCCAGCAGTTACATCTCGCGGGGAAATTCACCCCTCCACTTT. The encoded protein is CASSYISRGNSPLHF.

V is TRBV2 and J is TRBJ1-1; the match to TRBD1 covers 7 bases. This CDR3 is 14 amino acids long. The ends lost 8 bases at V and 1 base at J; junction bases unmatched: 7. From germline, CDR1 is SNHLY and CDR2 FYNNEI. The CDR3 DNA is TGTGCCAGCCGGGCGAGGGACAGGAACACTGAAGCTTTCTTT. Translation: CASRARDRNTEAFF.

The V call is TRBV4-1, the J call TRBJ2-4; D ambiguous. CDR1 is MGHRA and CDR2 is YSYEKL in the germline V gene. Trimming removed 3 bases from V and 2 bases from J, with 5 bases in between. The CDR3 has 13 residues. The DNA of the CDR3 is TGCGCCAGCAGCCACCTTCCCAAAAACATTCAGTACTTC. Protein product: CASSHLPKNIQYF.

The chain's CDR3 is CASSLGFVREGEKLFF. Here the CDR3 DNA reads TGTGCCAGCAGCTTAGGATTTGTGAGGGAGGGTGAAAAACTGTTTTTT. The rearrangement links TRBV7-8 to TRBJ1-4, with no clear D. The CDR3 loop spans 16 amino acids. Germline V gene data show CDR1 as SGHVS and CDR2 as FQNEAQ. V shed 1 base and J shed 7 bases, with 16 bases lying between them.

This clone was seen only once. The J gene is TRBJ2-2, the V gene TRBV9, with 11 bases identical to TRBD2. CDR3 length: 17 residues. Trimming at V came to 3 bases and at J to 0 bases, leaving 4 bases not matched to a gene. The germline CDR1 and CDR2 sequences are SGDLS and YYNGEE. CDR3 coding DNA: TGTGCCAGCAGCGGGGCTAGCGGGGGGACGAACACCGGGGAGCTGTTTTTT. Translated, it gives CASSGASGGTNTGELFF.

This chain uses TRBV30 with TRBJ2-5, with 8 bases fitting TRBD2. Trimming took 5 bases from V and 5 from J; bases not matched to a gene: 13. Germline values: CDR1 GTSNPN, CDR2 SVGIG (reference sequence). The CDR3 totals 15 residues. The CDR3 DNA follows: TGTGCCTGGTGCCCACCGGGGGGGCTATTGGAGACCCAGTACTTC. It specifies CAWCPPGGLLETQYF.